This record concerns one T cell receptor (beta chain) sequence. Its antigen is unidentified. Amplification of TCR beta CDR3 regions was performed using RNA transcripts as template. RT-PCR in the first round (using the HTBI primer set) targeted the TCR CDR3. MiXCR was run by TCRdb on the multiplex PCR reads, yielding one entry per CDR3 protein. The sample records 490,000 or so distinct CDR3 sequences, around 50% being singletons. Exclusions: uncontrolled infection, other autoimmune disease, pregnancy, lactation. The CDR3 is 16 amino acids. Trimming removed 4 bases from V and 5 bases from J; junction bases left unmatched: 13. Per the germline V gene, CDR1 is SGHVS and CDR2 is FQNEAQ. This sample stems from a study of T cells in Graves' hyperthyroidism and ophthalmopathy. General study findings and limits: Most thyroid clonotypes expanded above 0.001 appeared in blood too. Ophthalmopathy and stable hyperthyroidism were separated by a 13 V-J model.

The clonotype comes from an adult woman with Graves' disease, either hyperthyroidism or ophthalmopathy (not recorded which). The chain has TRBV7-8 and TRBJ2-5; TRBD2 aligns across 7 bases. Sample: peripheral blood or thyroid tissue (not recorded which). Here the CDR3 reads CASSSPAGARGETQYF. Here the CDR3 DNA reads TGTGCCAGCAGCTCACCAGCCGGGGCGCGGGGGGAGACCCAGTACTTC.